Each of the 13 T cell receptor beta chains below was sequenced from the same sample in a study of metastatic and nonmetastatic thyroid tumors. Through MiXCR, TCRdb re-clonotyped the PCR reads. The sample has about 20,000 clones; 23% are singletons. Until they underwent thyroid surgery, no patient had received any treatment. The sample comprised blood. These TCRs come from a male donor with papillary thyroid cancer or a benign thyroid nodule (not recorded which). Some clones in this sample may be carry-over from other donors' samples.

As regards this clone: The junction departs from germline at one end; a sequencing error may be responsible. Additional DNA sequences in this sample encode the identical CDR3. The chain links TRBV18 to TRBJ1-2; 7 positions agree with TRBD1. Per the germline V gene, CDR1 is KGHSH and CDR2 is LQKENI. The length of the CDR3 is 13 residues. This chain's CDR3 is CASSPTGWLGNRF. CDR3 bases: TGTGCCAGCTCACCGACAGGGTGGCTAGGAAACCGCTTC. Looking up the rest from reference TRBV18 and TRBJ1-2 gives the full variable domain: NAGVMQNPRHLVRRRGQEARLRCSPMKGHSHVYWYRQLPEEGLKFMVYLQKENIIDESGMPKERFSAEFPKEGPSILRIQQVVRGDSAAYFCASSPTGWLGNRFGSGTRLTVV.

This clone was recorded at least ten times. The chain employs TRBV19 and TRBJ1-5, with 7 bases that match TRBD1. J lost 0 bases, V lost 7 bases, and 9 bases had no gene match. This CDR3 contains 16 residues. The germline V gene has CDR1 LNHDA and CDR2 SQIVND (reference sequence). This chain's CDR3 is CASIGTGDPSNQPQHF. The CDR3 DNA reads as TGTGCCAGTATAGGTACAGGGGATCCTAGCAATCAGCCCCAGCATTTT.

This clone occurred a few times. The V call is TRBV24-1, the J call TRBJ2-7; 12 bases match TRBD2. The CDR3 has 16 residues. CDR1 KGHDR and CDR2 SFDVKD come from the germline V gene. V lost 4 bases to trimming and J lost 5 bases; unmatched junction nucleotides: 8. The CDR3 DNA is TGTGCCACCAGTGACCCGGGACTAGCGGGTGGCAACGAGCAGTACTTC. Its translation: CATSDPGLAGGNEQYF.

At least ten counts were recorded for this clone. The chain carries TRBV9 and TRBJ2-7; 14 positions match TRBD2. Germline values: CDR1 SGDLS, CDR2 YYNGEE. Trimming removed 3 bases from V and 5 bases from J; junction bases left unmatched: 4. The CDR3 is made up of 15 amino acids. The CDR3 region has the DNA TGTGCCAGCAGCGGGGGACTAGCGGGAGACGACGAGCAGTACTTC. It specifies CASSGGLAGDDEQYF. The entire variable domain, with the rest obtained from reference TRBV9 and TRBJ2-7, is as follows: DSGVTQTPKHLITATGQRVTLRCSPRSGDLSVYWYQQSLDQGLQFLIQYYNGEERAKGNILERFSAQQFPDLHSELNLSSLELGDSALYFCASSGGLAGDDEQYFGPGTRLTVT.

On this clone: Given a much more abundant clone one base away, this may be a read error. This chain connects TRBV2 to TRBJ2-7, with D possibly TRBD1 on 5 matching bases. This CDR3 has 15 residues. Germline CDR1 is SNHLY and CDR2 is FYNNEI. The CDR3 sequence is CASSELRGGSYEQCF. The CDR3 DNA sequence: TGTGCTAGCAGTGAATTAAGGGGTGGGTCCTACGAGCAGTGCTTC.

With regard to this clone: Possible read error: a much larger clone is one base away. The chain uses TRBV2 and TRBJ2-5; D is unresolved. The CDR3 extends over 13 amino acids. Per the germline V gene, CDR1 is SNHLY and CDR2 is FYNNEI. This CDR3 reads CSSMQTAEETQYF. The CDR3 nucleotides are TGTTCCAGCATGCAAACGGCGGAAGAGACCCAGTACTTC.

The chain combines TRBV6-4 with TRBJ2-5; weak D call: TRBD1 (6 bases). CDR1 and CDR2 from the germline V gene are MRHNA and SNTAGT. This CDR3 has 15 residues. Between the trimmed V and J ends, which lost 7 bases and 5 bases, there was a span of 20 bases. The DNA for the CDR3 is TGTGCCAGCATCCCGAATAGTGAGGGGGTGGAGACCCAGTACTTC. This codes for CASIPNSEGVETQYF.

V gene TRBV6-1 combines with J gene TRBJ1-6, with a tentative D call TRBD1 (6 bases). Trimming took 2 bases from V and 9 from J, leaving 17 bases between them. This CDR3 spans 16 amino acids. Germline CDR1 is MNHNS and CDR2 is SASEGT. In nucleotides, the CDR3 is TGTGCCAGCAGTGAAAGGCTACGGTTAGGGGGTTCACCCCTCCACTTT. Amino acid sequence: CASSERLRLGGSPLHF.

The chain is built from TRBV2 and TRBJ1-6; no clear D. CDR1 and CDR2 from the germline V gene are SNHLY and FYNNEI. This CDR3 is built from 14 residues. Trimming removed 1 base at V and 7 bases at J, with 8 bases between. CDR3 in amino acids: CASSEDPFNSPLHF. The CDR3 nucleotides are TGTGCCAGCAGTGAAGACCCATTCAATTCACCCCTCCACTTT.

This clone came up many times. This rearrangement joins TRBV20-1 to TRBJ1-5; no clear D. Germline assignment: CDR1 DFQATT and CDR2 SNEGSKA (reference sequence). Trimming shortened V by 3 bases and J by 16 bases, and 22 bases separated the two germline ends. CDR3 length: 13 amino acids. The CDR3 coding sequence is TGCAGTGCTAGGCCCGACCCACAATCGGCCCGACATTTT. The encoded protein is CSARPDPQSARHF.

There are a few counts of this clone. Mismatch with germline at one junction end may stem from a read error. CDR3 in amino acids: CTTSEGLAGRDTQYF. CDR3 DNA sequence: TGTACCACCAGTGAGGGACTAGCGGGGAGAGATACGCAGTATTTT. This rearrangement joins TRBV24-1 to TRBJ2-3; 13 bases fit TRBD2. CDR1 is KGHDR and CDR2 is SFDVKD in the germline V gene. The CDR3 loop spans 15 amino acids.

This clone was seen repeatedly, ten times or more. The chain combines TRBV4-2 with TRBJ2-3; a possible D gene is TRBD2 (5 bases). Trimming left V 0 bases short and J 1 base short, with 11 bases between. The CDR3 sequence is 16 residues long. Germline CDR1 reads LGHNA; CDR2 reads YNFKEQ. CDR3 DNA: TGTGCCAGCAGCCAAGATGTGGGAGACCGCACAGATACGCAGTATTTT. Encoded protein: CASSQDVGDRTDTQYF.

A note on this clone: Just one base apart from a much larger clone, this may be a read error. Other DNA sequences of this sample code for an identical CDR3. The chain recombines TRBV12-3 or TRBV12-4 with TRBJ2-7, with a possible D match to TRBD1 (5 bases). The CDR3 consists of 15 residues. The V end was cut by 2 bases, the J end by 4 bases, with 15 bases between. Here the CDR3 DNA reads TGTGCCAGCAGTTTAAGACCGGACACCTTTTACGAGCAGTACTTC. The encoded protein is CASSLRPDTFYEQYF.